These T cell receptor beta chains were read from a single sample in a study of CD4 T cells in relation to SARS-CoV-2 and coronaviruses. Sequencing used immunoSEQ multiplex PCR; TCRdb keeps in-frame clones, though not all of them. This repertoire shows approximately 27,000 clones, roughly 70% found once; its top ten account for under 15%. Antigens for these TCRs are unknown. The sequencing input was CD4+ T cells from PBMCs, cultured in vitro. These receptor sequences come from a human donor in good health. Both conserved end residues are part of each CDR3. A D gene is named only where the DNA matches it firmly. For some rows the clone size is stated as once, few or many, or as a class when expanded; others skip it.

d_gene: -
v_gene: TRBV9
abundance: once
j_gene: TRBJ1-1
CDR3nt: TGTGCCAGCAGCCCTCGGGTAGGTCCTATGAACACTGAAGCTTTCTTT
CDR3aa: CASSPRVGPMNTEAFF

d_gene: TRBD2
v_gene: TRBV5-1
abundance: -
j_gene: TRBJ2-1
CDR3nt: TGCGCCAGCTCCGGGACTAGTGGAATCAATGAGCAGTTCTTC
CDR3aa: CASSGTSGINEQFF

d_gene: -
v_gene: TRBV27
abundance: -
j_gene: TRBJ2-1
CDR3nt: TGTGCCAGCAGTAGAGGGACTGGGGGGCAGTTCTTC
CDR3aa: CASSRGTGGQFF

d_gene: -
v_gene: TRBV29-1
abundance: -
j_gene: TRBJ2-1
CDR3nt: TGCAGCGTTGATAGGGTCGGCAATGAGCAGTTCTTC
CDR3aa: CSVDRVGNEQFF

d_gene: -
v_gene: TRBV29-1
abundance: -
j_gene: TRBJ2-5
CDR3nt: TGCAGCTTTAGAACGGAGACCCAGTACTTC
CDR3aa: CSFRTETQYF

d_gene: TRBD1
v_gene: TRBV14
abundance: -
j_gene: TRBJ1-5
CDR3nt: TGTGCCAGCAGCCTGACAGGGTGGAATCAGCCCCAGCATTTT
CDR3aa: CASSLTGWNQPQHF

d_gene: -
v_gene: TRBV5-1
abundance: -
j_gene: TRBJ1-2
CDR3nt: TGCGCCAGCAGCCAAAGCTCACAGGGTGATGGCTACACCTTC
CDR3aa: CASSQSSQGDGYTF

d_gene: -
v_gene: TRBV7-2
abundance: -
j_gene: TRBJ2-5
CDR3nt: TGTGCCAGCAGCCCCTCGTTGAACAGCAGGGGAGAGACCCAGTACTTC
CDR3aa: CASSPSLNSRGETQYF

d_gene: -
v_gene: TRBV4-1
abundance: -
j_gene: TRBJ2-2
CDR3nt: TGCGCCAGCAGCCAACAGGTTACGAACACCGGGGAGCTGTTTTTT
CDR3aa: CASSQQVTNTGELFF

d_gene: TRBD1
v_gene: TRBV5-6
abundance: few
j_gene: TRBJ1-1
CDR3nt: TGTGCCAGCAGCTTGTACTCTAGGACAGGGAACACTGAAGCTTTCTTT
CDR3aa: CASSLYSRTGNTEAFF

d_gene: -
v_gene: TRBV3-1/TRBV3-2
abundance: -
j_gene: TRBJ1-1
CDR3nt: TGTGCCAGCAGCCAGCAGGACAGAGGGACTGAAGCTTTCTTT
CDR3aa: CASSQQDRGTEAFF

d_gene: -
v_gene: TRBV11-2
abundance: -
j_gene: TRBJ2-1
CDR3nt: TGTGCCAGCAGTCCAGTGGGGGGCAGCTCCTACAATGAGCAGTTCTTC
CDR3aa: CASSPVGGSSYNEQFF

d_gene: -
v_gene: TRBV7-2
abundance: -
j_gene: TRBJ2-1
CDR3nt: TGTGCCAGCAGCTTACTTCTAGCCGGTGAGCAGTTCTTC
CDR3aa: CASSLLLAGEQFF